This TCR beta chain was documented in a study of beta chain features in type 1 diabetes. Study conclusions and caveats: All four CD4+ subsets from Type 1 diabetes patients carried moderately but significantly shorter TCRB CDR3s.

TCRB transcripts that were expressed got sequenced, as all of the isolated RNA had been reverse transcribed. This table comes from immunoSEQ multiplex PCR, and its TCRdb copy is limited to in-frame clones, with some not included. The table includes around 690,000 clones, 9.5% to 15% detected once. As for this clone: No antigen is known for it.

This sequence was found in a man aged 25 to 40 with type 1 diabetes. The specimen sequenced was naive CD4+ T cells from blood.

The CDR3 coding sequence is TGTGCCAGCAGCTTATCAGGAGTCAGCTATGGCTACACCTTC. Protein: CASSLSGVSYGYTF. The genes are TRBV7-9 and TRBJ1-2; D remains ambiguous. Germline lookup yields CDR1 SEHNR and CDR2 FQNEAQ (reference sequence). CDR3 length equals 14 residues. Trimming cost V 2 bases and J 4 bases, with 11 bases left between them. The full variable domain, its missing parts supplied by reference TRBV7-9 and TRBJ1-2, is DTGVSQNPRHKITKRGQNVTFRCDPISEHNRLYWYRQTLGQGPEFLTYFQNEAQLEKSRLLSDRFSAERPKGSFSTLEIQRTEQGDSAMYLCASSLSGVSYGYTFGSGTRLTVV.